A selection of T cell receptor beta chains follows, all from one sample in a study of blood T cell repertoires in COVID-19. Assay: immunoSEQ multiplex PCR; the TCRdb copy retains only in-frame clones and omits some. The sample has about 400,000 clones; around nine tenths are singletons. The sequencing input was peripheral blood. These TCRs come from a woman aged 55-69 years with COVID-19, enrolled during active disease. Each CDR3 is given with its conserved first and last residue. A D gene is named only where the DNA matches it firmly. Clone size is given for some rows only: seen once, a few or many times, or a class if the clone is expanded.

v_gene	abundance	d_gene	j_gene	CDR3nt	CDR3aa
TRBV7-2	once	-	TRBJ1-2	TGTGCCAGCAGCTCGGGGACATGGCCTAACTATGGCTACACCTTC	CASSSGTWPNYGYTF
TRBV5-1	-	-	TRBJ2-5	TGCGCCAGCAGCCCAGGGTCCGAAGAGACCCAGTACTTC	CASSPGSEETQYF
TRBV6-5	-	TRBD1	TRBJ2-3	TGTGCCAGCAGTTACTCCGGGACAGCCACAGATACGCAGTATTTT	CASSYSGTATDTQYF
TRBV12-3/TRBV12-4	once	TRBD1	TRBJ1-1	TGTGCCAGCAGTTTCCGGGACAGGTCGGCTTTCTTT	CASSFRDRSAFF
TRBV10-3	-	TRBD1	TRBJ2-7	TGTGCCACCGAGGGGACAGGAGCCTACGAGCAGTACTTC	CATEGTGAYEQYF
TRBV9	-	TRBD1	TRBJ2-1	TGTGCCAGCAGCGTAGCAGGGGGTACTGAGCAGTTCTTC	CASSVAGGTEQFF
TRBV7-2	-	TRBD2	TRBJ2-3	TGTGCCAGCAGCCTCCAGGCGGGGGGGGATACGCAGTATTTT	CASSLQAGGDTQYF
TRBV4-1	-	-	TRBJ1-4	TGCGCCAGCAGCCAAGGTGGTCAGAATGAAAAACTGTTTTTT	CASSQGGQNEKLFF
TRBV19	-	TRBD1	TRBJ2-5	TGTGCCAGTAGTATGGGGACAGGGGAGGTGAAGACCCAGTACTTC	CASSMGTGEVKTQYF
TRBV2	-	TRBD2	TRBJ2-2	TGTGCCAGCGGAAGCGGGGGGGCCGTTACCGGGGAGCTGTTTTTT	CASGSGGAVTGELFF
TRBV28	few	-	TRBJ1-5	TGTGCCAGCAGTTCATCCCTAAGGGGTGATCAGCCCCAGCATTTT	CASSSSLRGDQPQHF
TRBV6-1	-	-	TRBJ2-1	TGTGCCAGCAGTGAACTGGAACAGAGCGGCAATGAGCAGTTCTTC	CASSELEQSGNEQFF
TRBV7-3	-	-	TRBJ2-3	TGTGCCAGCAGCCAAGGGGGGGCGACTGGCACAGATACGCAGTATTTT	CASSQGGATGTDTQYF
TRBV11-3	-	-	TRBJ1-6	TGTGCCAGCAGCTTATCGCGTAATTCACCCCTCCACTTT	CASSLSRNSPLHF
TRBV29-1	-	TRBD1	TRBJ2-3	TGCAGCGCCCGGACAGGCAGCACAGATACGCAGTATTTT	CSARTGSTDTQYF
TRBV25-1	few	-	TRBJ1-2	TGTGCCAGCAGACTTTTAGGGGGAGGCTACACCTTC	CASRLLGGGYTF
TRBV12-3/TRBV12-4	-	TRBD2	TRBJ2-7	TGTGCCTGCGGGAGGGTCCACGAGCAGTACTTC	CACGRVHEQYF
TRBV9	once	TRBD1	TRBJ1-6	TGTGCCAGCAGCGAGGGACAGGGGAGATCACCCCTCCACTTT	CASSEGQGRSPLHF
TRBV14	few	-	TRBJ1-1	TGTGCCAGCAGCCTAAACGCGGGGTTTAGGAACACTGAAGCTTTCTTT	CASSLNAGFRNTEAFF
TRBV30	-	-	TRBJ2-5	TGTGCCTGGAGCGCCGGGAGTCAAGAGACCCAGTACTTC	CAWSAGSQETQYF
TRBV28	-	TRBD1	TRBJ1-2	TGTGCCAGCAGCCAACCCCGGGACAGGGGACTCTATGGCTACACCTTC	CASSQPRDRGLYGYTF
TRBV5-1	-	TRBD1	TRBJ2-7	TGCGCCAGCAGCTTGGCAGGGACAGGGGTTGTCTACGAGCAGTACTTC	CASSLAGTGVVYEQYF
TRBV27	-	TRBD2	TRBJ2-5	TGTGCCAGCAGTTTAACTTTCCCAAGACTAGCGGGTAAAGAGACCCAGTACTTC	CASSLTFPRLAGKETQYF
TRBV10-3	-	-	TRBJ1-1	TGTGCCGCAATTGGGGCAGGAAACACTGAAGCTTTCTTT	CAAIGAGNTEAFF
TRBV12-3/TRBV12-4	-	-	TRBJ1-2	TGTGCCAGCAGTCCCACCAGGGATCATGGCTACACCTTC	CASSPTRDHGYTF